Shown below are 25 T cell receptor beta chains from a single sample sequenced in a study of control samples from healthy donors and cancer patients. The assay was immunoSEQ multiplex PCR, and TCRdb's table has in-frame clones only and misses some. The table includes about 58,000 clones, around 87% detected once. Sequencing was carried out using PBMCs. Receptors originate from a woman aged 55-70 years with lung cancer.

V usage is TRBV10-3 and J usage is TRBJ1-5; D gene unclear. V was shortened by 0 bases and J by 1 base, with 10 bases between the two germline ends. CDR1 is ENHRY, CDR2 SYGVKD, per germline. This CDR3 comprises 16 residues. The CDR3 region is CAISESAQHSNQPQHF. CDR3 DNA sequence: TGTGCCATCAGTGAGTCGGCGCAGCACAGCAATCAGCCCCAGCATTTT.

This CDR3 is CASTYWPGSVEASSSYEQYF. The CDR3 DNA follows: TGTGCCAGCACCTACTGGCCGGGATCCGTGGAGGCCTCTAGCTCCTACGAGCAGTACTTC. V usage is TRBV6-6 and J usage is TRBJ2-7; tentative D call: TRBD2 (5 bases). Trimming removed 7 bases from V and 0 bases from J, with 31 bases in between. Germline CDR1 is MNHNY and CDR2 is SVGAGI (reference sequence). CDR3 length: 20 amino acids.

The CDR3, as DNA: TGTGCCAGCAGCCCATCTAGCGGGAGAGGCAATGAGCAGTTCTTC. Translated: CASSPSSGRGNEQFF. The chain couples TRBV9 to TRBJ2-1; 10 bases line up with TRBD2. Trimming cost V 4 bases and J 6 bases; bases outside gene matches: 7. The germline V gene has CDR1 SGDLS and CDR2 YYNGEE. This CDR3 is 15 amino acids long.

The chain carries TRBV28 and TRBJ1-5; 8 positions agree with TRBD1. The CDR3 has 15 residues. V was pared by 5 bases and J by 7 bases, with 10 bases of the junction left unmatched. From germline, CDR1 is MDHEN and CDR2 SYDVKM. In DNA form, the CDR3 reads TGTGCCAGCAGTCCCGCCACCAGGGGGCACCAGCCCCAGCATTTT. Translation gives CASSPATRGHQPQHF.

The V gene is TRBV6-5, the J gene TRBJ2-7; D gene ambiguous. The CDR3 contains 14 residues. V dropped 2 bases and J dropped 4 bases, with 12 bases sitting between them. Germline assignment: CDR1 MNHEY and CDR2 SVGAGI. The CDR3 sequence: CASSYATTFYEQYF. For the CDR3, the DNA is TGTGCCAGCAGTTACGCGACGACCTTTTACGAGCAGTACTTC.

The chain has TRBV3-1 (or the pseudogene TRBV3-2) and TRBJ1-5, with 7 bases lining up with TRBD1. The CDR3 sequence is 13 residues long. Germline lookup yields CDR1 LGHDT and CDR2 YNNKEL (reference sequence). V was clipped by 6 bases and J by 7 bases; unmatched bases: 6. CDR3 bases: TGTGCCAGCAGTGCAGACAGGGCGCAGCCCCAGCATTTT. It is translated as CASSADRAQPQHF.

The chain joins TRBV5-6 to TRBJ1-1; no reliable D call. Germline V gene data show CDR1 as SGHDT and CDR2 as YYEEEE. The V end was cut by 0 bases, the J end by 1 base, with 7 bases between. The CDR3 is 14 residues long. In DNA, the CDR3 is TGTGCCAGCAGCTTGGGCCCCTCGAACACTGAAGCTTTCTTT. It encodes CASSLGPSNTEAFF.

This sequence joins TRBV11-2 and TRBJ2-5, with D possibly TRBD2 on 6 matching bases. V was cut by 1 base and J by 1 base, with 13 bases left in between. Looked up from germline, CDR1 is SGHAT and CDR2 is FQNNGV. This CDR3 has 16 residues. CDR3: CASSLVGGPPQETQYF. CDR3 sequence (DNA): TGTGCCAGCAGCTTAGTCGGGGGTCCCCCCCAAGAGACCCAGTACTTC.

This chain connects TRBV7-3 to TRBJ2-1; D is ambiguous. Trimming pared 7 bases from V and 10 bases from J, leaving 14 bases between. The CDR3 has 12 residues. CDR1 is SGHTA and CDR2 is FQGTGA in the germline V gene. CDR3: CASTEVGVEQFF. Written as DNA, the CDR3 is TGTGCCAGCACCGAAGTGGGCGTAGAGCAGTTCTTC.

This chain uses TRBV10-3 with TRBJ1-1; D not resolved. This CDR3 has 15 amino acids. Trimming cost V 0 bases and J 1 base, with 9 bases left between them. The germline gives CDR1 ENHRY, CDR2 SYGVKD. The CDR3 region has the DNA TGTGCCATCAGTGAGTCGAACTCGGGGAACACTGAAGCTTTCTTT. It codes for CAISESNSGNTEAFF.

This clone was seen a handful of times. The rearrangement uses TRBV5-1 and TRBJ2-1; 12 bases are shared with TRBD2. This CDR3 region has 15 residues. The V segment lost 4 bases and the J segment 15 bases; nucleotides outside the gene matches: 14. The V gene's germline CDR1 is SGHRS and CDR2 YFSETQ. CDR3 in amino acids: CASSLLSSLAGGPFF. DNA of the CDR3: TGCGCCAGCAGCCTTTTAAGTTCTCTAGCGGGAGGGCCGTTCTTC.

This clone was counted once. The V call is TRBV4-2, the J call TRBJ2-5; 10 nucleotides align to TRBD2. The CDR3 length is 17 residues. V lost 0 bases, J lost 9 bases, and 13 bases stayed unmatched. CDR1 is LGHNA, CDR2 YNFKEQ, per germline. CDR3 sequence: CASSQEESAGGAWAQYF. In DNA, the CDR3 is TGTGCCAGCAGCCAAGAAGAGTCAGCGGGGGGGGCTTGGGCCCAGTACTTC.

With regard to this clone: The junction differs from germline at one of its ends, possibly a read error. The CDR3 sequence is CASSQVPGQGMDF. CDR3 nucleotides: TGCGCCAGCAGCCAGGTGCCGGGACAGGGTATGGATTTT. This chain joins TRBV4-1 and TRBJ1-5; TRBD1 agrees at 9 bases. This CDR3 has 13 residues. Germline-derived CDR1 and CDR2 are MGHRA and YSYEKL.

J is TRBJ2-3 and V is TRBV9; TRBD1 might be the D (6 bases). The CDR3 runs to 14 residues. CDR1 and CDR2 (germline): SGDLS, YYNGEE. V lost 3 bases to trimming and J lost 3 bases, with 11 bases between them. CDR3 DNA sequence: TGTGCCAGCAGCGACAGGGATGGGACAGATACGCAGTATTTT. As protein: CASSDRDGTDTQYF.

The V gene is TRBV19, the J gene TRBJ2-1, with TRBD2 matching over 7 bases. The V and J ends lost 4 bases and 2 bases, in that order; junction bases with no gene match: 5. This CDR3 has 15 amino acids. Per the germline V gene, CDR1 is LNHDA and CDR2 is SQIVND (reference sequence). The DNA of the CDR3 is TGTGCCAGTAGTAGCGGGAGTACCGCCTACAATGAGCAGTTCTTC. This encodes CASSSGSTAYNEQFF.

The genes are TRBV2 and TRBJ1-6; possible D gene TRBD1, 5 bases. The germline gives CDR1 SNHLY, CDR2 FYNNEI. Trimming shortened V by 7 bases and J by 5 bases, and 18 bases separated the two germline ends. The CDR3 extends over 16 amino acids. The CDR3 loop reads CASNQGGVNNNSPLHF. CDR3 nucleotide sequence: TGTGCCAGCAACCAGGGAGGTGTGAATAATAATTCACCCCTCCACTTT.

V gene TRBV19 combines with J gene TRBJ1-4; the match to TRBD1 covers 10 bases. Looked up from germline, CDR1 is LNHDA and CDR2 is SQIVND (reference sequence). Trimming removed 5 bases from V and 8 bases from J; junction bases left unmatched: 8. The CDR3 loop spans 15 amino acids. CDR3 coding DNA: TGTGCCAGTAGTCGCCGGGACAGGGGAAGGGAAAAACTGTTTTTT. Amino acid sequence: CASSRRDRGREKLFF. The variable domain in full, with the rest retrieved from reference TRBV19 and TRBJ1-4, is DGGITQSPKYLFRKEGQNVTLSCEQNLNHDAMYWYRQDPGQGLRLIYYSQIVNDFQKGDIAEGYSVSREKKESFPLTVTSAQKNPTAFYLCASSRRDRGREKLFFGSGTQLSVL.

The chain recombines TRBV4-1 with TRBJ2-1; 8 nucleotides line up with TRBD1. This CDR3 comprises 17 residues. The trim removed 4 bases at V and 9 bases at J, leaving 17 bases unmatched. Germline CDR1 MGHRA, CDR2 YSYEKL. For the CDR3, the DNA is TGCGCCAGCAGCCGGGGGCGAGACCAGGGGGCGCGTGGTGAGCAGTTCTTC. Protein product: CASSRGRDQGARGEQFF.

This clone was counted a few times. This chain links TRBV2 with TRBJ2-6, with 16 bases identical to TRBD2. The V and J ends lost 6 bases and 0 bases, in that order; junction bases with no gene match: 5. The CDR3 runs to 19 residues. Germline CDR1 is SNHLY and CDR2 is FYNNEI. The CDR3 nucleotides are TGTGCCAGCAGAGGGACTAGCGGGAGGGTGTACTCTGGGGCCAACGTCCTGACTTTC. It is translated as CASRGTSGRVYSGANVLTF.

The rearrangement uses TRBV2 and TRBJ2-3; 7 bases are a match to TRBD2. V trimming: 5 bases; J trimming: 3 bases; junction bases outside the gene matches: 11. In germline, CDR1 is SNHLY, CDR2 FYNNEI. The CDR3 extends over 16 amino acids. The CDR3 is CASSPGLGGKTDTQYF. The CDR3 nucleotides read TGTGCCAGCAGTCCCGGACTAGGCGGGAAAACAGATACGCAGTATTTT.

V gene TRBV18 combines with J gene TRBJ1-4, with D perhaps TRBD1 (5 bases). Germline CDR1 and CDR2: KGHSH and LQKENI. CDR3 length: 16 amino acids. V gave up 1 base and J gave up 4 bases, with 13 bases separating them. The CDR3 nucleotides are TGTGCCAGCTCACCACGGGGGGGACGGAATAATGAAAAACTGTTTTTT. Encoded protein: CASSPRGGRNNEKLFF.

The rearrangement uses TRBV7-9 and TRBJ2-1; D is possibly TRBD1 (6 bases). CDR1 SEHNR and CDR2 FQNEAQ come from the germline V gene (reference sequence). The CDR3 has 16 residues. V was pared by 2 bases and J by 5 bases, with 16 bases between. This chain's CDR3 is CASSLFISDRNNEQFF. The CDR3 bases are TGTGCCAGCAGCTTATTTATCAGTGACAGGAACAATGAGCAGTTCTTC.

The chain is built from TRBV7-8 and TRBJ2-1, with D possibly being TRBD2 (6 bases). CDR3 length equals 16 residues. The germline V and J ends were trimmed by 2 bases and 5 bases, with 16 bases remaining between them. Per the germline V gene, CDR1 is SGHVS and CDR2 is FQNEAQ. CDR3: CASSLPRGGWHNEQFF. The CDR3 coding sequence is TGTGCCAGCAGCTTACCCCGGGGAGGTTGGCACAATGAGCAGTTCTTC.

The chain is built from TRBV19 and TRBJ2-4, with D possibly being TRBD1 (6 bases). This CDR3 comprises 23 residues. V shed 5 bases and J shed 0 bases, with 35 bases lying between them. Germline lookup yields CDR1 LNHDA and CDR2 SQIVND (reference sequence). In nucleotides, the CDR3 is TGTGCCAGTAGTGCGTACAGGGAGAAATTGGAGAATATGGCCTTTCGAGCCAAAAACATTCAGTACTTC. Translated: CASSAYREKLENMAFRAKNIQYF.

The V call is TRBV5-1, the J call TRBJ1-2; 9 nucleotides match TRBD1. Trimming removed 4 bases from V and 6 bases from J; junction bases left unmatched: 10. Germline CDR1 and CDR2: SGHRS and YFSETQ. The CDR3 loop spans 15 amino acids. CDR3 loop: CASSGRTGADHGYTF. DNA for the CDR3: TGCGCCAGCAGCGGGAGGACAGGGGCGGATCATGGCTACACCTTC.